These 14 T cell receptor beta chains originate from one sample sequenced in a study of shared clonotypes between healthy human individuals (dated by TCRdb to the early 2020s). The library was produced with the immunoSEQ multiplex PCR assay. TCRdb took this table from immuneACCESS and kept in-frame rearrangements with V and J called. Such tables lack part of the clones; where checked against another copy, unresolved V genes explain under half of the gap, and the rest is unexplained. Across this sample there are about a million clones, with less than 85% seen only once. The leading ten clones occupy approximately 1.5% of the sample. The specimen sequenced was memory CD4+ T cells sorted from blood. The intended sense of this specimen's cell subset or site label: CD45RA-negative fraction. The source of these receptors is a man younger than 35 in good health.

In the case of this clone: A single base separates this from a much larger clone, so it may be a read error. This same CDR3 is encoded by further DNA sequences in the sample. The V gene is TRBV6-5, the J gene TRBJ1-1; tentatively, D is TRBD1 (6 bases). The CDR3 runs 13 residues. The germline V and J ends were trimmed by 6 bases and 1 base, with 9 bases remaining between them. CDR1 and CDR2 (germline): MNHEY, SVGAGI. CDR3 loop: CASSPTGNTEAFF. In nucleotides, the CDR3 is TGTGCCAGCAGCCCGACAGGGAACACTGAAGCTTTCTTT.

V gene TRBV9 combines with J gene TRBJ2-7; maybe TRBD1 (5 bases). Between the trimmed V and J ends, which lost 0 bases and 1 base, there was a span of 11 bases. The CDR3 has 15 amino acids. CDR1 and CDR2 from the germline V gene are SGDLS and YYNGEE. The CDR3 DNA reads TGTGCCAGCAGCGTAGGCTGGGGCCATTCCTACGAGCAGTACTTC. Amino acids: CASSVGWGHSYEQYF.

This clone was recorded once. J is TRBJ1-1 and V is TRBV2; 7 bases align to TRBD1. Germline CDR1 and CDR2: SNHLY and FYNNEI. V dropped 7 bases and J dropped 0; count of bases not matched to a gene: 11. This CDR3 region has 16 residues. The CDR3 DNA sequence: TGTGCCAGCACCGGGGGACAGACAGAAATGAACACTGAAGCTTTCTTT. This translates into CASTGGQTEMNTEAFF.

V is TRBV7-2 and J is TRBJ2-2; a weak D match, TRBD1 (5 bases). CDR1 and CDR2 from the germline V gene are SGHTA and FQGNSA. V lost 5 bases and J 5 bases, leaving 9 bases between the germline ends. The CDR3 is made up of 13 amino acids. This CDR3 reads CASSGRQTGELFF. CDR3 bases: TGTGCCAGCAGCGGCCGACAGACCGGGGAGCTGTTTTTT. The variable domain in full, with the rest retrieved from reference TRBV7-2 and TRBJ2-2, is GAGVSQSPSNKVTEKGKDVELRCDPISGHTALYWYRQSLGQGLEFLIYFQGNSAPDKSGLPSDRFSAERTGGSVSTLTIQRTQQEDSAVYLCASSGRQTGELFFGEGSRLTVL.

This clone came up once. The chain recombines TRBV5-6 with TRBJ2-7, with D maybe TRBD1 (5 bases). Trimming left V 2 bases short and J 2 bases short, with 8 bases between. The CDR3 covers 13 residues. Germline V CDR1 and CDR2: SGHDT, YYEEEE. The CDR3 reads CASSFLRAYEQYF. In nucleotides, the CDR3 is TGTGCCAGCAGCTTTCTCAGGGCCTACGAGCAGTACTTC.

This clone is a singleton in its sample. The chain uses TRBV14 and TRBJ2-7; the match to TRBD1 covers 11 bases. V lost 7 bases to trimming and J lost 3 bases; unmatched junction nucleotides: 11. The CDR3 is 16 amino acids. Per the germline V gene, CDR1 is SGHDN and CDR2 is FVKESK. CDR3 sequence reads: CASTRGRDRGNYEQYF. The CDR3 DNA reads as TGTGCCAGCACAAGGGGTCGGGACAGGGGGAACTACGAGCAGTACTTC.

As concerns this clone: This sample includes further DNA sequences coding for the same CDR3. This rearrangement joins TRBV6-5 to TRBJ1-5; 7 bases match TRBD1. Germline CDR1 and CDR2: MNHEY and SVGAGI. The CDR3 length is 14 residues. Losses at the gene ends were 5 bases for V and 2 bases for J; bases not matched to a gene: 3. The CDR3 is CASSRQGGNQPQHF. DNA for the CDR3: TGTGCCAGCAGTAGACAGGGAGGCAATCAGCCCCAGCATTTT.

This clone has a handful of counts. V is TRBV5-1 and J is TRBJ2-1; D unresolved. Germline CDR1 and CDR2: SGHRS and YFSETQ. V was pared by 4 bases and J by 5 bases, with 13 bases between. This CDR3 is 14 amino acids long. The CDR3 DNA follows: TGCGCCAGCAGCAGTCTTAGGGCAGACAATGAGCAGTTCTTC. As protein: CASSSLRADNEQFF.

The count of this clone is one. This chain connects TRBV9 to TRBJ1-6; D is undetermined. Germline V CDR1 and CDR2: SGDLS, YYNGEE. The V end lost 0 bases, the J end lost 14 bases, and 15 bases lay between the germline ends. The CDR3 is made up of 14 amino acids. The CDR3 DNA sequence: TGTGCCAGCAGCGTAGGGGGAGAAACCCGGGCCCTCCACTTT. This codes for CASSVGGETRALHF.

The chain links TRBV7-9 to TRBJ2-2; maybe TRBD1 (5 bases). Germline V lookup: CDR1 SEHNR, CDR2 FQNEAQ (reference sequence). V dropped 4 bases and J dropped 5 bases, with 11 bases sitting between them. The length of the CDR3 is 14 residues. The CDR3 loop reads CASSSSGKTGELFF. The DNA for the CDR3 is TGTGCCAGCAGCTCGTCAGGGAAAACCGGGGAGCTGTTTTTT.

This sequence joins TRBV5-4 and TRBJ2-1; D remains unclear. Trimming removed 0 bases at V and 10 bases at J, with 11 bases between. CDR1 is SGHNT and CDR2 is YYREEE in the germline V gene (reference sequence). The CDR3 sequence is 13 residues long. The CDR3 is CASSLVGQSEQFF. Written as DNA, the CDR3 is TGTGCCAGCAGCTTGGTAGGCCAGAGCGAGCAGTTCTTC.

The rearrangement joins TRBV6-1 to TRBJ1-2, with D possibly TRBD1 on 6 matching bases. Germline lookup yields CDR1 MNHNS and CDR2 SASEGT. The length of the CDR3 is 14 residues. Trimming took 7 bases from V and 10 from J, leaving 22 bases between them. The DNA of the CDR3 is TGTGCCAGCAAGTCTCTAAGAGGGGGGCCGGTCTACACCTTC. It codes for CASKSLRGGPVYTF.

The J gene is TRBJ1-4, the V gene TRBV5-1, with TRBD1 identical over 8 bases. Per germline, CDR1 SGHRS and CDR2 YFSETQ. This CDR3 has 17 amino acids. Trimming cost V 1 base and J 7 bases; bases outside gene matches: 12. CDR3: CASSLTGGTGRSEKLFF. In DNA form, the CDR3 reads TGCGCCAGCAGCTTGACCGGAGGGACAGGCAGGAGTGAAAAACTGTTTTTT.

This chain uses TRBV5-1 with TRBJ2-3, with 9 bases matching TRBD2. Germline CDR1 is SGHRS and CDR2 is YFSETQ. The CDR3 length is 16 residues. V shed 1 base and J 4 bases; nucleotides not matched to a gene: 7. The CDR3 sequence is CASSLSGGGAADTQYF. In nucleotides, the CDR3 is TGCGCCAGCAGCTTGTCCGGCGGGGGGGCTGCAGATACGCAGTATTTT.